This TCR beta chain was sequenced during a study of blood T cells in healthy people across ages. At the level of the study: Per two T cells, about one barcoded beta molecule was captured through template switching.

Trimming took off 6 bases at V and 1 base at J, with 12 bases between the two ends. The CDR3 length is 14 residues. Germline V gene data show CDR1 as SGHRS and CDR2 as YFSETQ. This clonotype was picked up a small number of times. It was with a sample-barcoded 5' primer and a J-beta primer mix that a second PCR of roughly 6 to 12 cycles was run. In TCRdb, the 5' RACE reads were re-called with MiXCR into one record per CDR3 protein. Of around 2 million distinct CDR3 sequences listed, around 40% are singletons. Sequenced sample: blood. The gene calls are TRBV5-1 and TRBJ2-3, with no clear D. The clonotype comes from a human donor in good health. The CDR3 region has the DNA TGCGCCAGCAAGCTGGATGATGGCACAGATACGCAGTATTTT. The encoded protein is CASKLDDGTDTQYF.